The 16 T cell receptor beta chains below all came from one sample that was sequenced in a study of blood T cell repertoires in COVID-19. Only in-frame clones appear in the TCRdb table, and some are missing; sequencing was by immunoSEQ multiplex PCR. The sample yields roughly 65,000 clones, approximately 93% seen once. Material for sequencing was peripheral blood. The receptor source for this set is a man aged 65 to 79 with active COVID-19.

CDR3 sequence (DNA): TGTGCCAGCAGGTCCCCGGAGGATAGTCAGCCCCAGCATTTT. Its translation: CASRSPEDSQPQHF. This chain uses TRBV6-5 with TRBJ1-5; D remains unclear. The CDR3 loop spans 14 amino acids. The ends were cut back, 6 bases at V and 6 bases at J, with 15 bases in the middle. Germline V gene data show CDR1 as MNHEY and CDR2 as SVGAGI.

J is TRBJ2-7 and V is TRBV5-5; D might be TRBD2 (5 bases). The CDR3 covers 14 residues. Per the germline V gene, CDR1 is SGHKS and CDR2 is YYEKEE (reference sequence). Between the trimmed V and J ends, which lost 4 bases and 1 base, there was a span of 12 bases. This CDR3 reads CASSPIPGSYEQYF. The CDR3 DNA reads TGTGCCAGCAGCCCTATCCCGGGATCCTACGAGCAGTACTTC.

This clone is a singleton in its sample. This chain links TRBV19 with TRBJ2-7; D gene uncertain. The V and J ends lost 3 bases and 1 base respectively, with 10 bases between them. The CDR3 is made up of 14 amino acids. Germline CDR1 is LNHDA and CDR2 is SQIVND (reference sequence). The CDR3 here is CASSIFSGSYEQYF. The CDR3 DNA is TGTGCCAGTAGTATCTTTTCGGGTTCCTACGAGCAGTACTTC.

V is TRBV4-2 and J is TRBJ2-1; 9 bases agree with TRBD1. The CDR3 is 14 amino acids. With 3 bases clipped from V and 12 bases from J, the junction kept 9 bases outside the gene matches. Germline V CDR1 and CDR2: LGHNA, YNFKEQ. The CDR3 region has the DNA TGTGCCAGCAGCCAGAGCGGGGACAGGGTAGGGCAGTTCTTC. Its protein product is CASSQSGDRVGQFF.

This clone was detected once. The chain joins TRBV6-1 to TRBJ2-5, with 7 bases that match TRBD1. The length of the CDR3 is 14 residues. The ends lost 6 bases at V and 3 bases at J; junction bases unmatched: 7. Germline V gene data show CDR1 as MNHNS and CDR2 as SASEGT. CDR3 bases: TGTGCCAGCAGCCGAGGGACAGCCAAAGAGACCCAGTACTTC. Protein sequence: CASSRGTAKETQYF.

V is TRBV7-2 and J is TRBJ2-1, with 11 nucleotides matching TRBD2. V trimming: 1 base; J trimming: 5 bases; junction bases outside the gene matches: 4. The CDR3 contains 16 residues. Per germline, CDR1 SGHTA and CDR2 FQGNSA. CDR3 residues: CASSLVRLAGNNEQFF. As DNA, the CDR3 is TGTGCCAGCAGCTTAGTTCGACTAGCGGGGAACAATGAGCAGTTCTTC.

This rearrangement joins TRBV7-2 to TRBJ2-2; a possible D gene is TRBD2 (6 bases). The germline gives CDR1 SGHTA, CDR2 FQGNSA. The CDR3 is 16 residues long. V lost 1 base and J lost 6, with 15 bases in between. In nucleotides, the CDR3 is TGTGCCAGCAGCTTAGTCGGGGGTTACAGTCCCGGGGAGCTGTTTTTT. This sequence encodes CASSLVGGYSPGELFF.

CDR3 residues: CASSFAGGSSGNTIYF. CDR3 DNA: TGTGCCAGCAGCTTTGCAGGGGGCTCGTCTGGAAACACCATATATTTT. This rearrangement joins TRBV5-5 to TRBJ1-3; TRBD1 aligns across 8 bases. Trimming took 2 bases from V and 1 from J; bases not matched to a gene: 5. The germline V gene has CDR1 SGHKS and CDR2 YYEKEE (reference sequence). The CDR3 loop spans 16 amino acids.

The V call is TRBV18, the J call TRBJ1-2; maybe TRBD1 (6 bases). CDR1 is KGHSH, CDR2 LQKENI, per germline. The CDR3 sequence is 15 residues long. Deletions cut 2 bases from V and 6 bases from J, with 16 bases between. The CDR3 DNA sequence: TGTGCCAGCTCACCAGGGGGCAGGAGGTCAGATGGCTACACCTTC. This translates into CASSPGGRRSDGYTF. Complete variable domain (other parts from reference TRBV18 and TRBJ1-2): NAGVMQNPRHLVRRRGQEARLRCSPMKGHSHVYWYRQLPEEGLKFMVYLQKENIIDESGMPKERFSAEFPKEGPSILRIQQVVRGDSAAYFCASSPGGRRSDGYTFGSGTRLTVV.

The DNA for the CDR3 is TGTGCCAGCAGCTTAGCTGGGACAAGGAGAACTGAAGCTTTCTTT. This gives the protein CASSLAGTRRTEAFF. The chain has TRBV7-8 and TRBJ1-1; the D gene is possibly TRBD1 (6 bases). V was cut by 0 bases and J by 5 bases, with 13 bases left in between. Germline CDR1 reads SGHVS; CDR2 reads FQNEAQ. The CDR3 sequence is 15 residues long.

The chain carries TRBV25-1 and TRBJ1-6; maybe TRBD1 (6 bases). Germline CDR1 reads MGHDK; CDR2 reads SYGVNS. The germline V and J ends were trimmed by 3 bases and 9 bases, with 12 bases remaining between them. The CDR3 length is 14 residues. The CDR3 reads CASSETGWSSPLHF. The CDR3 DNA reads TGTGCCAGCAGTGAGACAGGATGGAGTTCACCCCTCCACTTT.

The chain recombines TRBV28 with TRBJ2-3; 12 bases are shared with TRBD2. The CDR3 length is 14 residues. Trimming removed 5 bases from V and 5 bases from J; junction bases left unmatched: 2. Germline CDR1 is MDHEN and CDR2 is SYDVKM. The CDR3 region is CASSRTSGKDTQYF. The CDR3 DNA reads as TGTGCCAGCAGTAGGACTAGCGGGAAAGATACGCAGTATTTT.

This clone was recorded only once. The chain recombines TRBV4-1 with TRBJ2-5; 7 positions agree with TRBD1. The V and J ends lost 0 bases and 2 bases, in that order; junction bases with no gene match: 3. CDR1 is MGHRA and CDR2 is YSYEKL in the germline V gene. The CDR3 length is 15 residues. CDR3 sequence (DNA): TGCGCCAGCAGCCAAGATGGGACAGTGCAAGAGACCCAGTACTTC. Translating gives CASSQDGTVQETQYF.

The chain recombines TRBV28 with TRBJ2-7; 9 positions agree with TRBD1. Per germline, CDR1 MDHEN and CDR2 SYDVKM. CDR3 size: 14 residues. Unmatched junction bases numbered 6, after V lost 6 bases and J lost 3 bases. The CDR3 bases are TGTGCCAGCAGGTCCGGGACAGGGCACTACGAGCAGTACGTC. It codes for CASRSGTGHYEQYV.

The chain's CDR3 is CASSRQVSGANVLTF. The CDR3 DNA sequence: TGTGCCAGCAGCCGACAGGTCTCTGGGGCCAACGTCCTGACTTTC. The V call is TRBV6-5, the J call TRBJ2-6, with a possible D match to TRBD1 (6 bases). Germline CDR1 and CDR2: MNHEY and SVGAGI. The CDR3 loop spans 15 amino acids. Trimming cost V 6 bases and J 0 bases, with 9 bases left between them.

The chain uses TRBV19 and TRBJ2-1, with TRBD1 matching over 9 bases. The trim removed 4 bases at V and 0 bases at J, leaving 4 bases unmatched. CDR1 and CDR2 from the germline V gene are LNHDA and SQIVND (reference sequence). CDR3 length: 16 residues. In nucleotides, the CDR3 is TGTGCCAGTAGTAGGGACAGGGATAGCTCCTACAATGAGCAGTTCTTC. It translates to CASSRDRDSSYNEQFF. The full variable domain, completed using reference TRBV19 and TRBJ2-1, is DGGITQSPKYLFRKEGQNVTLSCEQNLNHDAMYWYRQDPGQGLRLIYYSQIVNDFQKGDIAEGYSVSREKKESFPLTVTSAQKNPTAFYLCASSRDRDSSYNEQFFGPGTRLTVL.